Included here is one TCR beta chain sequence, with context. Antigen specificity is unknown. The sorted Tregs were CD4+CD25+CD127-/low cells. A single record per CDR3 protein comes from TCRdb applying MiXCR to the 5' RACE reads. The sample contains over 40,000 distinct CDR3 sequences, around 20% of which appear only once. Study-wide findings and caveats: Greatest tumor Treg TCR overlap was with tumor naive CD4+ cells. Larger-cohort validation covered only one TCR beta V-J rearrangement.

The V gene's germline CDR1 is MGHRA and CDR2 YSYEKL. There are 15 residues in the CDR3. V lost 1 base to trimming and J lost 0 bases, with 7 bases between them. This chain uses TRBV4-1 with TRBJ1-5; the D gene is possibly TRBD1 (5 bases). The TCR sequence derives from a female donor with breast cancer. Specimen: Tregs sorted from blood. The CDR3 bases are TGCGCCAGCAGCCAAGTCGACAGTAGCAATCAGCCCCAGCATTTT. It specifies CASSQVDSSNQPQHF.